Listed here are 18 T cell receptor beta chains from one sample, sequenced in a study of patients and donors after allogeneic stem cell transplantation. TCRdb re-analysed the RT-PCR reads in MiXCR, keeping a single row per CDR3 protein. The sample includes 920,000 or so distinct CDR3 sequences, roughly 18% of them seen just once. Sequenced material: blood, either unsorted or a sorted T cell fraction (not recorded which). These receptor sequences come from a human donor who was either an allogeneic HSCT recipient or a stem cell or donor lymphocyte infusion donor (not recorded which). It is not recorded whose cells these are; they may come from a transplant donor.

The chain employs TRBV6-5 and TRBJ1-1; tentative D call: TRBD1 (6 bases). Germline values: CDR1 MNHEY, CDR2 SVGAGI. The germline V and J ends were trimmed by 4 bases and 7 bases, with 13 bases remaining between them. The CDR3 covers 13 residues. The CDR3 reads CASSFNYRDEAFF. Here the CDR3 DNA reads TGTGCCAGCAGTTTCAACTACAGGGATGAAGCTTTCTTT.

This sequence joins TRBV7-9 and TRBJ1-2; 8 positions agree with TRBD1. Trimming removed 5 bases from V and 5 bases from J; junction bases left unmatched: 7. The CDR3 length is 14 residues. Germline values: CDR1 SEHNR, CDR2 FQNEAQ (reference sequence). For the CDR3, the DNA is TGTGCCAGCAGCCCAGAAGGACAGGGATATGGCTACACCTTC. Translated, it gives CASSPEGQGYGYTF.

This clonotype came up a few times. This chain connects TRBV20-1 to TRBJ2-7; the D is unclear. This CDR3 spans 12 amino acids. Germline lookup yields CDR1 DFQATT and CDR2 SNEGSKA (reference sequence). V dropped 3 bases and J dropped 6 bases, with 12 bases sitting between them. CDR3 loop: CSASTPRAEQYF. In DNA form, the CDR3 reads TGCAGTGCTAGCACCCCTCGGGCCGAGCAGTACTTC.

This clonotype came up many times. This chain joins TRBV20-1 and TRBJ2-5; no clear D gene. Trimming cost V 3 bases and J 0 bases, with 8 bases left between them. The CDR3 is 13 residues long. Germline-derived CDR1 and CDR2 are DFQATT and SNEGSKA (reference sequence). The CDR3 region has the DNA TGCAGTGCTAGTCGCGGAAACCAAGAGACCCAGTACTTC. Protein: CSASRGNQETQYF.

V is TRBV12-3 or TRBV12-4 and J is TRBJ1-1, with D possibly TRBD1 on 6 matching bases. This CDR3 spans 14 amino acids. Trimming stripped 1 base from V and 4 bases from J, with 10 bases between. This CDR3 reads CASSLDRVTTEAFF. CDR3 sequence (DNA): TGTGCCAGCAGTTTAGACAGGGTGACCACTGAAGCTTTCTTT.

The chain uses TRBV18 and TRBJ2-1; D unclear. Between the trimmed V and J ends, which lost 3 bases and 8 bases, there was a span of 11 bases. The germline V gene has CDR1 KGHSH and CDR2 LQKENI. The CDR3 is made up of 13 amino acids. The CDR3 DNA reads TGTGCCAGCTCACCTCCAATGACCGATGAGCAGTTCTTC. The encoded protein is CASSPPMTDEQFF.

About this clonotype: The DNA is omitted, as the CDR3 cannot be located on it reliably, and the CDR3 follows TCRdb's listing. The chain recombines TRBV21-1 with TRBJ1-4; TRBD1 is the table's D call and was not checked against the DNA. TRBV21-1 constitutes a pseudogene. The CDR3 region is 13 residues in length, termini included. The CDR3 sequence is CASRGTGTKNCFF.

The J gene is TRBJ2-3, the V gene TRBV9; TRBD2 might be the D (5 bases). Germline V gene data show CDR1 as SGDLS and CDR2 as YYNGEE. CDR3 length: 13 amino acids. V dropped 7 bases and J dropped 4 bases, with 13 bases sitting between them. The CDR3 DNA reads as TGTGCCAGCGGCGAGGGCTCGGCAGATACGCAGTATTTT. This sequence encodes CASGEGSADTQYF.

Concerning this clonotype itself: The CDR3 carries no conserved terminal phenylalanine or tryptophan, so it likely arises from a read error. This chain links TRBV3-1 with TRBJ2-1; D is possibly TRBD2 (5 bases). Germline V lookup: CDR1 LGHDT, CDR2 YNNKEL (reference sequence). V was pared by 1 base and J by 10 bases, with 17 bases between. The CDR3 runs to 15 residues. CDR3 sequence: CASSQGTGLEREQFL. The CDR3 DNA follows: TGTGCCAGCAGCCAAGGGACCGGACTGGAGAGGGAGCAGTTCCTC.

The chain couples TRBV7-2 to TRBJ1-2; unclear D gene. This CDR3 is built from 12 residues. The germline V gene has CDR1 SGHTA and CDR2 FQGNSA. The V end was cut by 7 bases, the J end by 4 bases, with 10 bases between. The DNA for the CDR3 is TGTGCCAGCACAAAAGACGGCTATGGCTACACCTTC. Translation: CASTKDGYGYTF.

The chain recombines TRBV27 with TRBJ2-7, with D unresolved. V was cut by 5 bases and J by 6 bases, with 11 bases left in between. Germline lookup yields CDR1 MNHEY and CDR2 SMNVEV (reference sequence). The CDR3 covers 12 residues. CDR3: CASSPPRGEQYF. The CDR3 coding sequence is TGTGCCAGCAGTCCCCCCCGCGGCGAGCAGTACTTC.

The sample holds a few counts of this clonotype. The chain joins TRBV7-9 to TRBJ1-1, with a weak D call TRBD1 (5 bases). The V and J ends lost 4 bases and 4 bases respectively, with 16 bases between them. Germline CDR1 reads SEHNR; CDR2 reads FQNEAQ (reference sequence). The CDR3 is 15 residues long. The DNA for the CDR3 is TGTGCCAGCAGCTACGTCGGGGGAAAGTTCACTGAAGCTTTCTTT. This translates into CASSYVGGKFTEAFF.

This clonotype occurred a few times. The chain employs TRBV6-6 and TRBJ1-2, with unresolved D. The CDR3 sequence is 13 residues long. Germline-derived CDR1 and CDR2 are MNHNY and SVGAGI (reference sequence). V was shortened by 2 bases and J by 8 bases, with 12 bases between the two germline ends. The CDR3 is CASSYPGEEGYTF. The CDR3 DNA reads TGTGCCAGCAGTTACCCCGGGGAGGAGGGCTACACCTTC.

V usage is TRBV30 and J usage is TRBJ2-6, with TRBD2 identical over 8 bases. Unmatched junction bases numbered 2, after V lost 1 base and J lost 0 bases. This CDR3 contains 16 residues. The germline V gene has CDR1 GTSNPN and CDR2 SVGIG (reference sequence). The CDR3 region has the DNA TGTGCCTGGAGTGGCGGGAGGAGCTCTGGGGCCAACGTCCTGACTTTC. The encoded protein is CAWSGGRSSGANVLTF.

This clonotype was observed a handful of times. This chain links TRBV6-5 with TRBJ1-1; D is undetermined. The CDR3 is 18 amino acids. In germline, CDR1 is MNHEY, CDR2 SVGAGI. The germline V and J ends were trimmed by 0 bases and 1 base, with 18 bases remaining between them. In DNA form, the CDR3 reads TGTGCCAGCAGTTACTCGAGCTTAGGTCAAGGACCGAACACTGAAGCTTTCTTT. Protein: CASSYSSLGQGPNTEAFF.

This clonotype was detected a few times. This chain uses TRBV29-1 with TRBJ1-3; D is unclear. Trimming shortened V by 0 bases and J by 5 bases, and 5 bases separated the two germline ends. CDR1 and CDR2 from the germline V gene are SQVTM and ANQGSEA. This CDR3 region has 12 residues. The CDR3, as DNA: TGCAGCGTTGAAGAAGGACGAAACACCATATATTTT. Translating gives CSVEEGRNTIYF.

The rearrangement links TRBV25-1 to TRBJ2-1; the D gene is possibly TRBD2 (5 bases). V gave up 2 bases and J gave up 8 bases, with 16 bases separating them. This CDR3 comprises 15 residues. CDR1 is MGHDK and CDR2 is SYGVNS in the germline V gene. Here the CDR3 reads CASSEAGKGGYEQFF. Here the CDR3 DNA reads TGTGCCAGCAGTGAAGCCGGGAAGGGTGGGTATGAGCAGTTCTTC.

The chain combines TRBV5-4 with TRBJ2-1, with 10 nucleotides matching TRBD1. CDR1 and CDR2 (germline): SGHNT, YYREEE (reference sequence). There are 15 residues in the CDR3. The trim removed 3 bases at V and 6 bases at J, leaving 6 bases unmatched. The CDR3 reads CASSWGTGEINEQFF. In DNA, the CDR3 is TGTGCCAGCAGCTGGGGGACAGGGGAGATCAATGAGCAGTTCTTC.